Listed below are T cell receptor beta chains from one sample, sequenced in a study of PD-1 blockade in classical Hodgkin lymphoma. Generated by immunoSEQ multiplex PCR, the TCRdb table keeps only in-frame clones and is missing some. The sample lists 15,000 or so clones; about four fifths were seen once. This specimen consisted of peripheral blood mononuclear cells (PBMCs), obtained at baseline. The receptors here all came from a human donor with classical Hodgkin lymphoma. Each CDR3 is given with its conserved first and last residue. The order of the fields is J gene, V gene, clone size, CDR3 length, D gene, CDR3 protein, CDR3 DNA. D genes are given only for firm matches. A row's size may be missing; if present it is once, few, many or a size class.

TRBJ2-7	TRBV28	.	15	TRBD2	CASSFSSGGSYEQYF	TGTGCCAGCAGTTTCTCTAGCGGGGGCTCCTACGAGCAGTACTTC
TRBJ2-4	TRBV28	.	14	.	CASSPTRDKNIQYF	TGTGCCAGCAGTCCTACCAGGGACAAAAACATTCAGTACTTC
TRBJ1-1	TRBV2	.	14	TRBD1	CASRDRGANTEAFF	TGTGCCAGCAGAGACAGGGGGGCGAACACTGAAGCTTTCTTT
TRBJ1-4	TRBV10-2	.	12	.	CASSGQGEKLFF	TGCGCCAGCAGTGGGCAGGGTGAAAAACTGTTTTTT
TRBJ2-7	TRBV4-1	few	16	.	CASSQGSAGSPYEQYF	TGCGCCAGCAGCCAAGGAAGTGCCGGCAGCCCCTACGAGCAGTACTTC
TRBJ1-1	TRBV5-6	.	15	.	CASSLEVGVNTEAFF	TGTGCCAGCAGCTTGGAAGTAGGAGTGAACACTGAAGCTTTCTTT
TRBJ2-7	TRBV18	.	14	TRBD1	CASSPSQGAREQYF	TGTGCCAGCTCACCCAGCCAGGGGGCTCGGGAGCAGTACTTC
TRBJ1-1	TRBV19	.	13	.	CASSIPGDTEAFF	TGTGCCAGTAGTATCCCGGGGGATACTGAAGCTTTCTTT
TRBJ1-5	TRBV19	.	16	.	CASSMMGRPSDQPQHF	TGTGCCAGTAGTATGATGGGAAGGCCGTCGGATCAGCCCCAGCATTTT
TRBJ1-5	TRBV4-3	.	15	.	CASSQEFRGDQPQHF	TGCGCCAGCAGCCAAGAATTCAGGGGTGATCAGCCTCAGCATTTT
TRBJ1-2	TRBV27	.	15	TRBD1	CASSFLGQGSDGYTF	TGTGCCAGCAGTTTCCTGGGACAGGGATCAGATGGCTACACCTTC
TRBJ1-2	TRBV28	.	13	.	CASSFSGGYGYTF	TGTGCCAGCAGTTTTTCCGGGGGCTATGGCTACACCTTC
TRBJ2-5	TRBV5-1	.	16	TRBD1	CASSLSLQGARETQYF	TGCGCCAGCAGCTTAAGCCTTCAGGGGGCTCGAGAGACCCAGTACTTC
TRBJ1-4	TRBV5-8	.	15	.	CASSLGGGFFEKLFF	TGTGCCAGCAGCTTGGGAGGAGGGTTCTTTGAAAAACTGTTTTTT
TRBJ1-1	TRBV25-1	.	13	.	CASSERTAVQAFF	TGTGCCAGCAGTGAACGTACAGCAGTTCAAGCTTTCTTT
TRBJ1-5	TRBV10-3	.	14	.	CAISGTRGDQPQHF	TGTGCCATCAGTGGAACCAGGGGAGATCAGCCCCAGCATTTT
TRBJ1-2	TRBV7-9	once	15	.	CASSLNRGAHYGYTF	TGTGCCAGCAGCTTAAACCGGGGGGCCCACTATGGCTACACCTTC
TRBJ2-7	TRBV21-1	.	10	.	CTRASYEQYF	TGTACCAGGGCCAGCTACGAGCAGTACTTC
TRBJ1-1	TRBV5-4	.	16	.	CASSSGHPDLATEAFF	TGTGCCAGCAGCTCTGGACATCCTGATCTAGCCACTGAAGCTTTCTTT
TRBJ1-5	TRBV30	.	12	.	CAWSQGYQPQHF	TGTGCCTGGAGTCAAGGGTATCAGCCCCAGCATTTT
TRBJ1-1	TRBV5-1	.	13	.	CASGELMNTEAFF	TGCGCCAGCGGGGAGCTCATGAACACTGAAGCTTTCTTT
TRBJ2-3	TRBV5-1	.	16	TRBD1	CASSLAGQGPTDTQYF	TGCGCCAGCAGCTTGGCCGGACAGGGTCCCACAGATACGCAGTATTTT
TRBJ2-3	TRBV2	.	17	TRBD2	CASSRGLGSGGPDTQYF	TGTGCCAGCAGTAGGGGCTTGGGAAGCGGGGGCCCAGATACGCAGTATTTT
TRBJ2-1	TRBV27	.	18	TRBD2	CASSLMPGGGGAYNEQFF	TGTGCCAGCAGTTTAATGCCCGGGGGCGGGGGGGCCTACAATGAGCAGTTCTTC
TRBJ2-7	TRBV27	.	16	.	CASTLRKGPGVDEQYF	TGTGCCAGCACCCTCCGGAAGGGGCCGGGCGTGGACGAGCAGTACTTC
TRBJ2-7	TRBV9	.	12	.	CASTPMSYEQYF	TGTGCCAGCACCCCCATGAGCTACGAGCAGTACTTC
TRBJ2-7	TRBV27	.	14	.	CASSPSTPGYEQYF	TGTGCCAGCAGTCCATCGACACCCGGTTACGAGCAGTACTTC
TRBJ1-1	TRBV27	.	17	TRBD1	CASSRPGQGARGTEAFF	TGTGCCAGCAGTCGTCCGGGACAGGGGGCGCGTGGCACTGAAGCTTTCTTT
TRBJ2-7	TRBV7-3	.	16	TRBD2	CASSISGTAEGYEQYF	TGTGCCAGCAGCATTAGCGGGACGGCGGAGGGGTACGAGCAGTACTTC
TRBJ1-2	TRBV5-6	.	14	.	CASSLVEAGYGYTF	TGTGCCAGCAGCTTGGTGGAGGCAGGCTATGGCTACACCTTC
TRBJ2-1	TRBV19	.	16	TRBD1	CASSIFRDSFYNEQFF	TGTGCCAGTAGTATCTTTCGGGACAGTTTCTACAATGAGCAGTTCTTC
TRBJ1-5	TRBV7-9	few	15	TRBD1	CASSSGTGPNQPQHF	TGTGCCAGCAGCTCCGGGACAGGGCCTAATCAGCCCCAGCATTTT
TRBJ1-5	TRBV6-6	.	15	TRBD1	CASRPLRGQGQPQHF	TGTGCCAGCAGACCACTCAGGGGGCAGGGACAGCCCCAGCATTTT
TRBJ2-5	TRBV5-1	.	11	.	CASSVQETQYF	TGCGCCAGCAGCGTTCAAGAGACCCAGTACTTC
TRBJ1-2	TRBV2	.	15	TRBD1	CASRTGTGKNYGYTF	TGTGCCAGCAGGACGGGGACAGGGAAGAACTATGGCTACACCTTC
TRBJ2-6	TRBV9	.	19	.	CASSVAIWAGGTGANVLTF	TGTGCCAGCAGCGTAGCTATTTGGGCAGGGGGGACTGGGGCCAACGTCCTGACTTTC
TRBJ2-1	TRBV20-1	.	11	.	CSASFNNEQFF	TGCAGTGCTAGCTTTAACAATGAGCAGTTCTTC
TRBJ1-2	TRBV5-6	.	14	.	CASSLDLTALGYTF	TGTGCCAGCAGCTTGGACCTGACAGCGCTCGGCTACACCTTC
TRBJ2-4	TRBV19	.	15	.	CASRRQSQAKNIQYF	TGTGCCAGTAGAAGGCAGAGTCAAGCCAAAAACATTCAGTACTTC
TRBJ2-6	TRBV7-8	few	15	.	CASSLGVTGANVLTF	TGTGCCAGCAGCTTAGGGGTGACGGGGGCCAACGTCCTGACTTTC
TRBJ1-5	TRBV25-1	.	14	.	CASSVGDWGQPQHF	TGTGCCAGCAGTGTAGGGGATTGGGGTCAGCCCCAGCATTTT
TRBJ1-5	TRBV29-1	once	14	.	CSVGGEYSNQPQHF	TGCAGCGTGGGGGGGGAGTATAGCAATCAGCCCCAGCATTTT
TRBJ2-5	TRBV7-2	.	16	.	CASSLASAGNQETQYF	TGTGCCAGCAGCTTAGCTAGCGCCGGTAACCAAGAGACCCAGTACTTC
TRBJ1-2	TRBV7-2	.	13	TRBD1	CASSLGQGYGYTF	TGTGCCAGCAGCTTAGGACAGGGTTATGGCTACACCTTC
TRBJ1-2	TRBV28	.	12	.	CASGVGDYGYTF	TGTGCCAGCGGCGTCGGCGACTATGGCTACACCTTC
TRBJ2-7	TRBV5-4	.	14	.	CASSLEDGSYEQYF	TGTGCCAGCAGCTTGGAGGATGGATCCTACGAGCAGTACTTC
TRBJ2-5	TRBV7-3	.	13	.	CASSLNREETQYF	TGTGCCAGCAGCTTAAACCGGGAGGAGACCCAGTACTTC